This T cell receptor (beta chain) was found in a study of response to subunit inactivated influenza vaccine. Findings and caveats of the study: Authors suggested that a seasonal influenza vaccination recruits few new T cells each time.

The CDR3 consists of 14 residues. Germline CDR1 reads MNHNS; CDR2 reads SASEGT. J gave up 13 bases and V 2 bases, and 11 bases lay outside the gene matches. Via MiXCR, TCRdb re-called the RT-PCR reads, giving one row per CDR3 protein. The data contain hundreds of thousands of distinct CDR3 sequences, around 20% of them singletons. As to this clonotype: Its antigen is unidentified.

This TCR was sampled from a man aged 50 or older who received an inactivated influenza vaccine. Here the sequenced sample was PBMCs from blood, taken around 5 days after vaccination. The chain combines TRBV6-1 with TRBJ2-5, with TRBD2 matching over 9 bases. The DNA of the CDR3 is TGTGCCAGCAGTGAACAAGGGCTAGCGGGGCCTGCGTACTTC. This sequence encodes CASSEQGLAGPAYF.